A selection of T cell receptor beta chains follows, all from one sample in a study of CD8+CD57+ T cells in acquired aplastic anemia. In TCRdb, the reads were re-called with MiXCR into one record per CDR3 protein. This sample has about half a million distinct CDR3 sequences, with about a third found just once. Sequencing used sorted CD4+, CD8+, or CD8+CD57+ T cells (not recorded which) from PBMCs. Source of these receptors: a human donor with aplastic anemia. The CDR3 runs from the conserved cysteine through the conserved F or W. D genes are given only for firm matches. Size values are once, few and many counts, or a class for expanded clones, and some rows have none.

CDR3nt	CDR3aa	d_gene	len	v_gene	j_gene	abundance
TGCAGTGCTAGAGAAGGGACGAACTATGGCTACACCTTC	CSAREGTNYGYTF	.	13	TRBV20-1	TRBJ1-2	many
TGTGCCAGCGAGTCGTGGGGGAGCTACAATGAGCAGTTCTTC	CASESWGSYNEQFF	.	14	TRBV11-2	TRBJ2-1	.
TGTGCCAGCAGCTTGTCCCCAACAGGGTACTACGAGCAGTACTTC	CASSLSPTGYYEQYF	.	15	TRBV5-5	TRBJ2-7	.
TGTGCCAGCAGCTTAGCCCCAGGCGGAGATACGCAGTATTTT	CASSLAPGGDTQYF	.	14	TRBV7-2	TRBJ2-3	few
TGCAGTGCTAGAGATTTAAGGATGAATCACTATGGCTACACCTTC	CSARDLRMNHYGYTF	.	15	TRBV20-1	TRBJ1-2	many
TGCGCCAGCAGCCAAGCCCCCCAGGGGTCTGGAAACACCATATATTTT	CASSQAPQGSGNTIYF	.	16	TRBV4-3	TRBJ1-3	.
TGTGCCAGCAGCCCGGGACTAGAGAACTCCCACGAGCAGTACTTC	CASSPGLENSHEQYF	TRBD2	15	TRBV4-2	TRBJ2-7	.
TGTGCCAGTACCCGGAGCGGGGACACTAGCACAGATACGCAGTATTTT	CASTRSGDTSTDTQYF	.	16	TRBV19	TRBJ2-3	.
TGTGCCAGCAGCTTAGGAGGGAGGGTTACTGAAGCTTTCTTT	CASSLGGRVTEAFF	.	14	TRBV9	TRBJ1-1	.
TGCAGCGTTGAGGTCCAGGGGGGGGAGCAGTACTTC	CSVEVQGGEQYF	.	12	TRBV29-1	TRBJ2-7	.
TGTGCCAGCTTGAAGGGGGGCAGGGCTGAAAGCTACACCTTC	CASLKGGRAESYTF	.	14	TRBV25-1	TRBJ1-2	.
TGTGCCATCAGTCGGGGGGGTGGTGATACGCAGTATTTT	CAISRGGGDTQYF	TRBD2	13	TRBV10-3	TRBJ2-3	.
TGTGCCAGCAGTCCCGGGACAGGGGGCTTCAGCGGCTACACCTTC	CASSPGTGGFSGYTF	TRBD1	15	TRBV6-1	TRBJ1-2	.
TGTGCCACCAGCAGAGGAATTGGACTAGCGGGACTGGAGACCCAGTACTTC	CATSRGIGLAGLETQYF	TRBD2	17	TRBV15	TRBJ2-5	many
TGCGCCAGCAGTGAGCGCCGGGGCTTATCCTACGAGCAGTACTTC	CASSERRGLSYEQYF	.	15	TRBV10-1	TRBJ2-7	.